One TCR beta chain is described in this entry. This entry is derived from a study of blood T cell repertoires in COVID-19. Study overall: There were acute and convalescent COVID-19 samples, and they came from the United States, Italy and Spain. PBMCs, B-cell-depleted T cells, or T cells provided the cDNA or gDNA that made up the material.

In the original workflow: Amplification of reference gene primers was used by the study to estimate nucleated cell counts. The repertoire was sequenced with immunoSEQ multiplex PCR; TCRdb's copy has only in-frame clones and lacks some. V and J calls and clone size follow that table, whereas D and trimming were derived from the DNA. Among around 83,000 clones listed, about nine tenths were seen once. Trimming removed 1 base at V and 0 bases at J, with 7 bases between. Germline CDR1 reads SGHRS; CDR2 reads YFSETQ. The CDR3 loop spans 14 amino acids. The clonotype comes from a middle-aged man with active or convalescent COVID-19. The chain employs TRBV5-1 and TRBJ2-5; D remains ambiguous. The sequencing input was peripheral blood. The CDR3 nucleotides are TGCGCCAGCAGCTTGTATAACTACCAAGAGACCCAGTACTTC. It encodes CASSLYNYQETQYF.